The entry below gives a single T cell receptor beta chain sequence along with its context. As yet, its antigen is unknown. The source of the sample is a study of cytomegalovirus exposure and HLA in healthy donors. Study background: A prior study identified over 100 million unique TCR beta sequences from 200 million or so T cells.

13 Jbeta primers and 60 Vbeta primers were used for the PCR. Assay used: immunoSEQ multiplex PCR; TCRdb lists only in-frame clones, some missing. The sample yields some 160,000 clones, 60% to 80% seen once. V was clipped by 1 base and J by 6 bases; unmatched bases: 5. This CDR3 is 15 amino acids long. Germline V gives CDR1 SGHAT, CDR2 FQDESV (reference sequence). Findings and caveats of the study: Highly shared sequence variants in one cluster were likely a sequencing artifact.

This chain connects TRBV11-1 to TRBJ2-2; 7 nucleotides line up with TRBD2. The receptor comes from a young woman in good health and CMV-seronegative. Sequencing was performed on PBMCs. CDR3 region: CASSLGDYVPGELFF. The CDR3 DNA is TGTGCCAGCAGCTTAGGGGACTATGTGCCCGGGGAGCTGTTTTTT.